The entry below describes one T cell receptor beta chain. This clone showed up just a few times. This clone's antigen is unknown. No clone much larger than this one lies a single base away; base qualities are absent. The method behind the library was the immunoSEQ multiplex PCR assay. The immuneACCESS repertoire file appears here via TCRdb, limited to in-frame rearrangements. These files lack a portion of the clones; in checked studies, under half of the deficit traces to unresolved V genes, and the cause of the others is not known. The sample table shows around 5,600 clones, and 55% to 80% are seen once. About 10% of the sample is held by the ten biggest clonotypes. The data stem from a study of chemoradiotherapy in HPV16-positive cancers (dated by TCRdb to the early 2020s). Notes on the research overall: Using functional T-cell assays on cells from two HPV16-positive patients, the researchers defined candidate HPV-specific T-cell clones and common TCR motifs. The candidate HPV-specific TCRs and motifs were subsequently tracked in TCR repertoires obtained from roughly 90 patients with HPV-related cancers. The study set out to ask whether T-cell immunity against the HPV oncoproteins E6 and E7 changes over the course of chemoradiotherapy and whether that immunity affects survival.

Repertoires were sampled repeatedly over the course of chemoradiotherapy so that clonal expansion in the tumor microenvironment could be followed. On the study overall, not on this receptor specifically: Improved recurrence-free survival in HPV16-positive patients was associated with expansion of HPV-responsive T cells during chemoradiotherapy. Only a couple of HPV16-positive patients were used to derive the functional definition of HPV-specific T cells, and the survival association was reported for HPV16-positive patients. Expansion of candidate HPV-specific clones and E7-related TCR motifs was observed in the tumor microenvironment during treatment, whereas no such expansion was observed for non-HPV-specific T cells.

CDR3 length: 13 amino acids, cysteine to phenylalanine. This entry keeps only the CDR3 DNA: 39 bases, framed from base 1. CDR1 and CDR2 (SGHDT, YYEEEE) derive from the germline V gene. Trimmed from V: 0 bases; trimmed from J: 6 bases; junction bases lacking a gene match: 3. Sampling took place from a patient who underwent chemoradiotherapy. The sequence was collected from a human donor with HPV-associated anogenital cancer. Recombination connected TRBV5-6 to TRBJ2-7; 7 central nucleotides agree with TRBD1. This receptor has the CDR3 CASSLGQGAEQYF. The DNA is as follows: TGTGCCAGCAGCTTGGGACAGGGAGCCGAGCAGTACTTC. The CDR3, completed at both ends by the reference TRBV5-6 and TRBJ2-7 genes, gives the full variable domain DAGVTQSPTHLIKTRGQQVTLRCSPKSGHDTVSWYQQALGQGPQFIFQYYEEEERQRGNFPDRFSGHQFPNYSSELNVNALLLGDSALYLCASSLGQGAEQYFGPGTRLTVT.